These 28 T cell receptor beta chains were sequenced from one sample in a study of T cell responses to AZD1222 COVID-19 vaccine. This table comes from immunoSEQ multiplex PCR, and its TCRdb copy is limited to in-frame clones, with some not included. The table has 130,000 to 150,000 clones, approximately 90% seen once. This specimen was peripheral blood, taken on day 0 of AZD1222 vaccination. Every receptor here comes from an adult in good health.

The chain recombines TRBV6-2 or TRBV6-3 with TRBJ2-7; D assignment may be TRBD1 or TRBD2 (5 bases each). Germline lookup yields CDR1 MNHEY and CDR2 SVGEGT. This CDR3 region has 13 residues. V lost 8 bases and J 2 bases, leaving 13 bases between the germline ends. The CDR3 DNA follows: TGTGCCAGCGGCCTGGGACGAGCCTACGAGCAGTACTTC. Translating gives CASGLGRAYEQYF.

The rearrangement links TRBV6-2 or TRBV6-3 to TRBJ1-5; tentative D call: TRBD1 (6 bases). CDR3 length equals 13 residues. Deletions cut 2 bases from V and 6 bases from J, with 8 bases between. The germline V gene encodes CDR1 MNHEY and CDR2 SVGEGT. CDR3 amino acids: CASSYEGGQPQHF. The CDR3, as DNA: TGTGCCAGCAGTTACGAGGGGGGTCAGCCCCAGCATTTT.

The rearrangement uses TRBV24-1 and TRBJ2-2; TRBD2 agrees at 7 bases. Germline V gene sequence: CDR1 KGHDR, CDR2 SFDVKD. The CDR3 covers 14 residues. After removal of 8 bases from V and 5 bases from J, the junction contained 7 bases not matched to a gene. CDR3: CATKGAGQTGELFF. CDR3 bases: TGTGCCACCAAGGGAGCGGGGCAGACCGGGGAGCTGTTTTTT.

This chain joins TRBV7-9 and TRBJ1-2, with D unclear. The V gene's germline CDR1 is SEHNR and CDR2 FQNEAQ (reference sequence). This CDR3 contains 15 residues. The V gene lost 3 bases and the J gene lost 0 bases, with 11 bases spanning the gap. Here the CDR3 DNA reads TGTGCCAGCAGCTTGCAACAAGTTACTAACTATGGCTACACCTTC. It is translated as CASSLQQVTNYGYTF.

The genes are TRBV7-2 and TRBJ2-2; 7 bases fit TRBD2. Germline assignment: CDR1 SGHTA and CDR2 FQGNSA. J was trimmed by 3 bases and V by 5 bases; bases with no gene match: 6. CDR3 length: 15 residues. The CDR3, as DNA: TGTGCCAGCAGCCAAAGCGGGGCACACACCGGGGAGCTGTTTTTT. Translation gives CASSQSGAHTGELFF.

This rearrangement joins TRBV28 to TRBJ1-2, with TRBD1 identical over 10 bases. Trimming at V came to 3 bases and at J to 3 bases, leaving 4 bases not matched to a gene. The CDR3 is made up of 15 amino acids. Germline V lookup: CDR1 MDHEN, CDR2 SYDVKM. CDR3 loop: CASSFEDRGYYGYTF. In DNA, the CDR3 is TGTGCCAGCAGTTTCGAGGACAGGGGGTACTATGGCTACACCTTC.

This clone has a handful of counts. The chain recombines TRBV5-4 with TRBJ1-1; TRBD1 agrees at 8 bases. CDR3 size: 16 residues. The germline gives CDR1 SGHNT, CDR2 YYREEE (reference sequence). The V and J ends lost 4 bases and 3 bases, in that order; junction bases with no gene match: 11. The CDR3 DNA reads TGTGCCAGCAGCCAACCGGGACAGGTAGTCGACACTGAAGCTTTCTTT. This gives the protein CASSQPGQVVDTEAFF.

The chain carries TRBV7-2 and TRBJ1-1, with a weak D call TRBD1 (6 bases). The germline V and J ends were trimmed by 5 bases and 4 bases, with 11 bases remaining between them. CDR3 length equals 13 residues. CDR1 SGHTA and CDR2 FQGNSA come from the germline V gene. As DNA, the CDR3 is TGTGCCAGCAGCCCCGGGGGCGCCACTGAAGCTTTCTTT. Translated: CASSPGGATEAFF. Drawing the rest from reference TRBV7-2 and TRBJ1-1, the complete variable domain is GAGVSQSPSNKVTEKGKDVELRCDPISGHTALYWYRQSLGQGLEFLIYFQGNSAPDKSGLPSDRFSAERTGGSVSTLTIQRTQQEDSAVYLCASSPGGATEAFFGQGTRLTVV.

The rearrangement uses TRBV9 and TRBJ2-7; no firm D call. CDR1 and CDR2 from the germline V gene are SGDLS and YYNGEE. The V and J ends lost 4 bases and 4 bases respectively, with 15 bases between them. The CDR3 has 14 residues. The CDR3 loop reads CASSLTGTFYEQYF. The CDR3 coding sequence is TGTGCCAGCAGCCTAACCGGTACCTTTTACGAGCAGTACTTC.

This clone showed up just a few times. The CDR3 coding sequence is TGTGCCAGCAGCTTCGGGGAGGGCACCGGGGAGCTGTTTTTT. Its protein is CASSFGEGTGELFF. This chain connects TRBV7-9 to TRBJ2-2; TRBD2 agrees at 7 bases. J gave up 4 bases and V 3 bases, and 2 bases lay outside the gene matches. Germline-derived CDR1 and CDR2 are SEHNR and FQNEAQ (reference sequence). The CDR3 has 14 amino acids. Together with reference TRBV7-9 and TRBJ2-2, the CDR3 gives the full variable domain: DTGVSQNPRHKITKRGQNVTFRCDPISEHNRLYWYRQTLGQGPEFLTYFQNEAQLEKSRLLSDRFSAERPKGSFSTLEIQRTEQGDSAMYLCASSFGEGTGELFFGEGSRLTVL.

The chain links TRBV28 to TRBJ2-7; 8 bases line up with TRBD2. Germline loops: CDR1 MDHEN, CDR2 SYDVKM. Trimming took 4 bases from V and 3 from J; bases not matched to a gene: 11. This CDR3 is built from 16 residues. The CDR3 loop is CASSSSSPGLGYEQYF. For the CDR3, the DNA is TGTGCCAGCAGTTCCTCATCACCGGGACTAGGCTACGAGCAGTACTTC.

This chain connects TRBV7-9 to TRBJ2-1, with D hard to call. V was shortened by 5 bases and J by 12 bases, with 14 bases between the two germline ends. Per the germline V gene, CDR1 is SEHNR and CDR2 is FQNEAQ (reference sequence). This CDR3 has 12 amino acids. Written as DNA, the CDR3 is TGTGCCAGCAGCCCCAGCCGCCTGGGGCAGTTCTTC. Residues: CASSPSRLGQFF.

The CDR3 coding sequence is TGTGCCAGCAGCTTGAACAGCAATCAGCCCCAGCATTTT. It translates to CASSLNSNQPQHF. V is TRBV7-9 and J is TRBJ1-5; D not resolved. V was shortened by 3 bases and J by 1 base, with 4 bases between the two germline ends. This CDR3 spans 13 amino acids. The germline V gene encodes CDR1 SEHNR and CDR2 FQNEAQ (reference sequence). Combining the CDR3 with reference TRBV7-9 and TRBJ1-5 gives the whole variable domain DTGVSQNPRHKITKRGQNVTFRCDPISEHNRLYWYRQTLGQGPEFLTYFQNEAQLEKSRLLSDRFSAERPKGSFSTLEIQRTEQGDSAMYLCASSLNSNQPQHFGDGTRLSIL.

The CDR3 is CASSQDPPLRGETDTQYF. CDR3 DNA sequence: TGCGCCAGCAGCCAAGATCCACCCTTGCGGGGGGAGACAGATACGCAGTATTTT. The chain has TRBV4-1 and TRBJ2-3; 8 bases are shared with TRBD2. CDR3 size: 18 residues. Germline-derived CDR1 and CDR2 are MGHRA and YSYEKL. Trimming took 0 bases from V and 3 from J; bases not matched to a gene: 11.

The V call is TRBV24-1, the J call TRBJ2-3; D remains unclear. Germline V lookup: CDR1 KGHDR, CDR2 SFDVKD. V lost 0 bases and J lost 2, with 8 bases in between. This CDR3 has 15 residues. This chain's CDR3 is CATSDLTSATDTQYF. The DNA of the CDR3 is TGTGCCACCAGTGATTTGACCTCCGCCACAGATACGCAGTATTTT.

This sequence joins TRBV10-3 and TRBJ1-4; 7 nucleotides agree with TRBD1. The ends lost 6 bases at V and 5 bases at J; junction bases unmatched: 15. Per the germline V gene, CDR1 is ENHRY and CDR2 is SYGVKD. The CDR3 is made up of 17 amino acids. The CDR3 loop is CAISSGQASLGNEKLFF. CDR3 in DNA: TGTGCCATCAGCTCAGGACAGGCTTCGTTGGGAAATGAAAAACTGTTTTTT.

The count of this clone is one. The genes are TRBV5-6 and TRBJ1-1; the match to TRBD1 covers 8 bases. The CDR3 totals 15 residues. After removal of 1 base from V and 2 bases from J, the junction contained 4 bases not matched to a gene. In germline, CDR1 is SGHDT, CDR2 YYEEEE. Written as DNA, the CDR3 is TGTGCCAGCAGCTTGAGGGGACAGGTTAACACTGAAGCTTTCTTT. This codes for CASSLRGQVNTEAFF.

In its sample, this clone was seen once. The J gene is TRBJ2-1, the V gene TRBV18; D gene unclear. Germline V gene sequence: CDR1 KGHSH, CDR2 LQKENI. The CDR3 runs to 9 residues. CDR3 loop: CSSYNEQFF. In nucleotides, the CDR3 is TGTAGCTCCTACAATGAGCAGTTCTTC. Supplemented by reference TRBV18 and TRBJ2-1, the full variable domain reads NAGVMQNPRHLVRRRGQEARLRCSPMKGHSHVYWYRQLPEEGLKFMVYLQKENIIDESGMPKERFSAEFPKEGPSILRIQQVVRGDSAAYFCSSYNEQFFGPGTRLTVL.

The chain uses TRBV6-5 and TRBJ1-1; a weak D match, TRBD1 (6 bases). From germline, CDR1 is MNHEY and CDR2 SVGAGI. Deletions cut 2 bases from V and 1 base from J, with 8 bases between. The CDR3 has 14 residues. CDR3 coding DNA: TGTGCCAGCAGTTACGCGGGGGCGAACACTGAAGCTTTCTTT. It codes for CASSYAGANTEAFF.

The V and J genes are TRBV12-3 or TRBV12-4 and TRBJ2-5; D ambiguous. The CDR3 loop spans 13 amino acids. The V end was cut by 6 bases, the J end by 0 bases, with 8 bases between. The CDR3 here is CASRSMYQETQYF. CDR3 nucleotides: TGTGCCAGCAGGTCGATGTACCAAGAGACCCAGTACTTC.

The chain employs TRBV25-1 and TRBJ2-3; 11 nucleotides match TRBD2. CDR3 size: 14 residues. Germline V gene sequence: CDR1 MGHDK, CDR2 SYGVNS. J was trimmed by 5 bases and V by 3 bases; bases with no gene match: 1. The CDR3 is CASSDGLAGDTQYF. CDR3 nucleotide sequence: TGTGCCAGCAGTGATGGACTAGCGGGAGATACGCAGTATTTT.

The CDR3 nucleotides are TGTGCCAGCAGTTTGTCGGATTACGGGGAGCTGTTTTTT. Its protein is CASSLSDYGELFF. This chain joins TRBV28 and TRBJ2-2; D unresolved. Germline loops: CDR1 MDHEN, CDR2 SYDVKM. The CDR3 loop spans 13 amino acids. The ends were cut back, 3 bases at V and 7 bases at J, with 9 bases in the middle.

The genes are TRBV7-9 and TRBJ1-1, with D hard to call. Germline CDR1 and CDR2: SEHNR and FQNEAQ (reference sequence). V shed 5 bases and J shed 1 base, with 11 bases lying between them. CDR3 length equals 14 residues. The CDR3 nucleotides read TGTGCCAGCAGCCATGGTACTGCGAACACTGAAGCTTTCTTT. Its protein product is CASSHGTANTEAFF.

The chain combines TRBV9 with TRBJ2-1, with D possibly being TRBD2 (5 bases). This CDR3 has 15 residues. The V gene's germline CDR1 is SGDLS and CDR2 YYNGEE. V lost 5 bases and J lost 0, with 12 bases in between. The CDR3 loop reads CASSGGPYSYNEQFF. The CDR3 DNA is TGTGCCAGCAGTGGAGGTCCCTACTCCTACAATGAGCAGTTCTTC.

The V call is TRBV28, the J call TRBJ2-6; TRBD2 agrees at 8 bases. J lost 0 bases, V lost 7 bases, and 11 bases had no gene match. CDR3 size: 18 residues. In germline, CDR1 is MDHEN, CDR2 SYDVKM. The CDR3 nucleotides read TGTGCCAGCACTCGCCCACGAGCGGGAGTCTCTGGGGCCAACGTCCTGACTTTC. Protein product: CASTRPRAGVSGANVLTF. Complete variable domain (other parts from reference TRBV28 and TRBJ2-6): DVKVTQSSRYLVKRTGEKVFLECVQDMDHENMFWYRQDPGLGLRLIYFSYDVKMKEKGDIPEGYSVSREKKERFSLILESASTNQTSMYLCASTRPRAGVSGANVLTFGAGSRLTVL.

The chain employs TRBV27 and TRBJ2-3; no clear D. Germline CDR1 is MNHEY and CDR2 is SMNVEV (reference sequence). Trimming left V 3 bases short and J 0 bases short, with 4 bases between. The CDR3 is 13 residues long. CDR3 bases: TGTGCCAGCAGTTTCCCAAGCACAGATACGCAGTATTTT. Amino acids: CASSFPSTDTQYF.

This rearrangement joins TRBV5-1 to TRBJ1-1, with TRBD1 matching over 7 bases. CDR3 length: 14 residues. Germline V gives CDR1 SGHRS, CDR2 YFSETQ. Unmatched junction bases numbered 6, after V lost 1 base and J lost 6 bases. CDR3 coding DNA: TGCGCCAGCAGCTTGAGGGGGCCCCCCCCTGAAGCTTTCTTT. Protein product: CASSLRGPPPEAFF. Full variable domain (rest looked up from reference TRBV5-1 and TRBJ1-1): KAGVTQTPRYLIKTRGQQVTLSCSPISGHRSVSWYQQTPGQGLQFLFEYFSETQRNKGNFPGRFSGRQFSNSRSEMNVSTLELGDSALYLCASSLRGPPPEAFFGQGTRLTVV.

The genes are TRBV4-3 and TRBJ2-5; 7 bases are a match to TRBD2. The junction had 17 bases not matched to a gene; V was cut back by 0 bases and J by 7 bases. The CDR3 totals 18 residues. Germline-derived CDR1 and CDR2 are LGHNA and YSLEER. DNA of the CDR3: TGCGCCAGCAGCCAAGATCCCCCTAGCGGATCACCGGGGGGGACCCAGTACTTC. This gives the protein CASSQDPPSGSPGGTQYF.